Following are 5 T cell receptor beta chains from one sample sequenced in a study of technical replicates of blood from a few donors. The table came from immunoSEQ multiplex PCR; TCRdb's copy has only in-frame clones and leaves some out. The sample contains 73,000 or so clones, 91% of which appear only once. Sequencing input: T cells isolated from PBMCs. Receptors originate from a human donor in good health.

The rearrangement joins TRBV4-2 to TRBJ1-1; D is ambiguous. The CDR3 consists of 13 residues. The germline gives CDR1 LGHNA, CDR2 YNFKEQ. Between the trimmed V and J ends, which lost 3 bases and 8 bases, there was a span of 13 bases. The CDR3: CASSHEDIQEAFF. For the CDR3, the DNA is TGTGCCAGCAGCCATGAAGACATACAGGAAGCTTTCTTT.

This rearrangement joins TRBV2 to TRBJ2-7; 7 nucleotides match TRBD1. The V and J ends lost 6 bases and 4 bases, in that order; junction bases with no gene match: 6. The CDR3 totals 13 residues. Germline lookup yields CDR1 SNHLY and CDR2 FYNNEI. In DNA, the CDR3 is TGTGCCAGCAGGCAGGACAGGCGGTACGAGCAGTACTTC. Its protein is CASRQDRRYEQYF.

The V gene is TRBV7-2, the J gene TRBJ2-3; possibly TRBD1 for D (6 bases). This CDR3 is built from 16 residues. V dropped 5 bases and J dropped 5 bases, with 20 bases sitting between them. The germline V gene encodes CDR1 SGHTA and CDR2 FQGNSA. CDR3 nucleotides: TGTGCCAGCAGCCCCCCCTTGGGGGCTCGGGGAGATACGCAGTATTTT. The encoded protein is CASSPPLGARGDTQYF.

J is TRBJ2-7 and V is TRBV5-1, with 10 bases aligning to TRBD1. CDR1 and CDR2 (germline): SGHRS, YFSETQ. Unmatched junction bases numbered 3, after V lost 4 bases and J lost 2 bases. The CDR3 loop spans 14 amino acids. For the CDR3, the DNA is TGCGCCAGCAGCGACGGACAGGGGGCCTACGAGCAGTACTTC. Encoded protein: CASSDGQGAYEQYF.

Worth noting for this clone: Other DNA sequences in the same sample also yield this CDR3. This chain connects TRBV5-1 to TRBJ2-7; weak D call: TRBD1 (5 bases). CDR3 length equals 12 residues. With 1 base removed from V and 4 bases from J, the gap between germline ends came to 6 bases. Germline V gives CDR1 SGHRS, CDR2 YFSETQ. DNA for the CDR3: TGCGCCAGCAGCTTGAGGGGTTACGAGCAGTACTTC. It translates to CASSLRGYEQYF.